This T cell receptor beta chain was recovered during a study of blood T cells in healthy people across ages. Study as a whole: In model experiments, template switching was able to capture about one barcoded beta molecule for every two T cells that were present. Study-level findings and limits: Higher diversity, along with more naive CD4+ cells, distinguished long-lived donors from aged donors.

Primers used in a second PCR of about 6 to 11 cycles were a sample-barcoded 5' primer and a J-beta primer mix. Every sample gave at least 3 million paired-end reads containing CDR3. One entry per CDR3 protein, called by TCRdb with MiXCR from the 5' RACE reads. Of about 320,000 distinct CDR3 sequences in the sample, around 30% are singletons; the top ten hold approximately 29%. Germline CDR1 DFQATT, CDR2 SNEGSKA (reference sequence). The CDR3 is made up of 14 amino acids. Regarding this clonotype: Its target is unknown.

The sample comprised blood. The V and J genes are TRBV20-1 and TRBJ2-5, with 8 nucleotides matching TRBD1. TRBJ2-1 matches the DNA end more closely, so the J call is doubtful. The TCR originated in a woman in her 70s in good health. The CDR3 DNA sequence: TGCAGTGCTAGGGGGGGACAGGTATACAATGAGCAGTTCTTC. It codes for CSARGGQVYNEQFF.